This T cell receptor (beta chain) was sequenced during a study of T cells expressing NK-cell markers. Each CDR3 protein gets one entry in TCRdb, which reprocessed the 5' RACE reads and gives no DNA. Recorded for this sample: approximately 170,000 distinct CDR3 sequences. This CDR3 contains 15 residues. Germline CDR1 and CDR2: LNHNV and YYDKDF (reference sequence). Of note for this clonotype: As yet, its antigen is unknown.

Findings of the study overall: A range of roughly 1.0-8% of CD8+ T cells consisted of dominant NKG2C+ clonotypes in roughly 6 donors.

The sample comprised blood T cells: a sorted CD56 or NKG2C T cell subset, CD4+ or CD8+ T cells, or bulk PBMC T cells (not recorded which). The TCR originated in a man aged 18-75 years in good health. The chain uses TRBV15 and TRBJ2-5; TCRdb calls TRBD2, which cannot be checked without DNA. The chain's CDR3 is CATSSLLEIVETQYF.